This TCR beta chain stems from a study of blood T cell repertoires in COVID-19. Overall study: Samples representing acute and convalescent COVID-19 were sourced from the United States, Italy and Spain.

The protocol was immunoSEQ multiplex PCR, while the TCRdb copy is restricted to in-frame clones and leaves out a portion. This sample yields 100,000 to 150,000 clones, of which more than 85% are seen a single time; 2.1% belongs to the top ten. Germline assignment: CDR1 LNHDA and CDR2 SQIVND (reference sequence). This CDR3 region has 15 residues. The trim removed 8 bases at V and 5 bases at J, leaving 14 bases unmatched. The V and J genes are TRBV19 and TRBJ1-1; 7 nucleotides match TRBD1. This sequence was found in a man aged 50 to 60 with COVID-19, enrolled during active disease. The sequenced sample was peripheral blood. The CDR3 DNA reads as TGTGCCAGTGGATTCGACAGGGCCGGTGGTACTGAAGCTTTCTTT. Translating gives CASGFDRAGGTEAFF.